Listed below are T cell receptor beta chains from one sample, sequenced in a study of control samples from healthy donors and cancer patients. Only in-frame clones appear in the TCRdb table, and some are missing; sequencing was by immunoSEQ multiplex PCR. The repertoire holds about 160,000 clones, with over 85% as singletons. The sequenced sample consisted of blood. These receptors were taken from a man aged 25 to 40 in good health. CDR3s include the opening cysteine and the closing phenylalanine or tryptophan. A D gene is named only where the DNA matches it firmly. Part of the rows lack a size; the others show once, few, many or a class for expanded clones.

DNA: TGTGCCAGCACACCAGGGAGTCAGAGGCCCCAGCATTTT; CDR3: CASTPGSQRPQHF; D: -; size: once; V: TRBV6-5; J: TRBJ1-5
DNA: TGTGCCAGCAGCTTAGTAGAGACCCAGTACTTC; CDR3: CASSLVETQYF; D: -; size: -; V: TRBV7-9; J: TRBJ2-5
DNA: TGTGCCAGCAGCTTATTTATGGGGGGATCTAATGAAAAACTGTTTTTT; CDR3: CASSLFMGGSNEKLFF; D: -; size: -; V: TRBV11-2; J: TRBJ1-4
DNA: TGTGCCAGCAGCTTAACGGGCGGAGGTTTCACAGATACGCAGTATTTT; CDR3: CASSLTGGGFTDTQYF; D: -; size: -; V: TRBV7-3; J: TRBJ2-3
DNA: TGTGCCAGCGGTCCCCTGATAGTAGGGGACACCGGGGAGCTGTTTTTT; CDR3: CASGPLIVGDTGELFF; D: -; size: once; V: TRBV9; J: TRBJ2-2
DNA: TGTGCCAGCAGCTTAGATCCTGGGACGAGGACTAGTACTTATTTT; CDR3: CASSLDPGTRTSTYF; D: TRBD2; size: few; V: TRBV11-2; J: TRBJ2-3
DNA: TGTGCCAGTAGTAACGGGGGCAGCCAGCCCCAGCATTTT; CDR3: CASSNGGSQPQHF; D: -; size: -; V: TRBV19; J: TRBJ1-5
DNA: TGCGCCAGCAGCTCCCGACGTGGTGTTTACTACGAGCAGTACTTC; CDR3: CASSSRRGVYYEQYF; D: -; size: -; V: TRBV5-1; J: TRBJ2-7
DNA: TGTGCCAGCATTTTATATCCGGCCGGGGAGCTGTTTTTT; CDR3: CASILYPAGELFF; D: -; size: -; V: TRBV12-3/TRBV12-4; J: TRBJ2-2
DNA: TGTGCCAGCAGCCAAGATCTTCGACAGCCCCAGCATTTT; CDR3: CASSQDLRQPQHF; D: -; size: once; V: TRBV4-2; J: TRBJ1-5
DNA: TGTGCCAGCAGCCCAAGAGACAGGGCGTCGTTAGCGGCGGCCTACAATGAGCAGTTCTTC; CDR3: CASSPRDRASLAAAYNEQFF; D: -; size: -; V: TRBV9; J: TRBJ2-1
DNA: TGTGCCAGCAGTGCACAGGAGTACACTGAAGCTTTCTTT; CDR3: CASSAQEYTEAFF; D: -; size: -; V: TRBV2; J: TRBJ1-1
DNA: TGTGCCAGCAGAAAAGGACTTCTGAACACTGAAGCTTTCTTT; CDR3: CASRKGLLNTEAFF; D: -; size: -; V: TRBV5-4; J: TRBJ1-1
DNA: TGTGCCAGCGGCGTACGGGGGAAGGCCCAAGAGACCCAGTACTTC; CDR3: CASGVRGKAQETQYF; D: -; size: once; V: TRBV13; J: TRBJ2-5
DNA: TGCGCCAGCAGCTTGTCGGGGGACACGGAAAAACTGTTTTTT; CDR3: CASSLSGDTEKLFF; D: -; size: -; V: TRBV5-1; J: TRBJ1-4
DNA: TGTGCCAGCAGTTTCCGGACTAGCGGGACCCAAGAGACCCAGTACTTC; CDR3: CASSFRTSGTQETQYF; D: TRBD2; size: -; V: TRBV27; J: TRBJ2-5
DNA: TGTGCCAGCAGCTCCACAGGGGGCGGGGGCCCAGATACGCAGTATTTT; CDR3: CASSSTGGGGPDTQYF; D: TRBD1; size: -; V: TRBV7-3; J: TRBJ2-3
DNA: TGTGCCAGCAGCTTATCAGGGGATAATGAAAAACTGTTTTTT; CDR3: CASSLSGDNEKLFF; D: -; size: -; V: TRBV7-9; J: TRBJ1-4
DNA: TGTGCCACCAGTGAAGATAGCACAGATACGCAGTATTTT; CDR3: CATSEDSTDTQYF; D: -; size: -; V: TRBV24-1; J: TRBJ2-3
DNA: TGTGCCAGCAGGTTATCAGGGGATGGCTACACCTTC; CDR3: CASRLSGDGYTF; D: -; size: -; V: TRBV28; J: TRBJ1-2
DNA: TGTGCCAGCTCACCACTCGGACTAAGGGATGAGCAGTTCTTC; CDR3: CASSPLGLRDEQFF; D: -; size: -; V: TRBV18; J: TRBJ2-1
DNA: TGTGCCAGCAGCTCCCGGACAGGGATGGGAGAGACCCAGTACTTC; CDR3: CASSSRTGMGETQYF; D: TRBD1; size: -; V: TRBV11-3; J: TRBJ2-5
DNA: TGTGCCAGCAGGGGGGAGAACAGGGAGGACACTGAAGCTTTCTTT; CDR3: CASRGENREDTEAFF; D: -; size: -; V: TRBV28; J: TRBJ1-1
DNA: TGTGCCAGCAGGGGGGTGGACCCCGACAGCTCCTACAATGAGCAGTTCTTC; CDR3: CASRGVDPDSSYNEQFF; D: -; size: once; V: TRBV28; J: TRBJ2-1
DNA: TGTGCCACCAGTGATTCTAACGTATGGGAGGACTATGGCTACACCTTC; CDR3: CATSDSNVWEDYGYTF; D: -; size: -; V: TRBV24-1; J: TRBJ1-2
DNA: TGCGCCAGCAGCTTACAGGATACTGGGGCCAACGTCCTGACTTTC; CDR3: CASSLQDTGANVLTF; D: -; size: -; V: TRBV5-1; J: TRBJ2-6
DNA: TGTGCCTGCTCCGGGGCCCTGGTTACGCAGTATTTT; CDR3: CACSGALVTQYF; D: -; size: once; V: TRBV7-2; J: TRBJ2-3
DNA: TGTGCCAGCAGTCTAGCGGGAGCACGGCAGTATTTT; CDR3: CASSLAGARQYF; D: TRBD2; size: -; V: TRBV12-3/TRBV12-4; J: TRBJ2-3
DNA: TGCGCCAGCAGCTCCGATGGGGTCAATGAAAAACTGTTTTTT; CDR3: CASSSDGVNEKLFF; D: -; size: -; V: TRBV5-1; J: TRBJ1-4
DNA: TGCGCCAGCAGGCCGGTACAGGGGGCATCTGGCTACACCTTC; CDR3: CASRPVQGASGYTF; D: TRBD1; size: -; V: TRBV10-1; J: TRBJ1-2
DNA: TGTGCCAGTAGTATCGGGGGCGATCAGCCCCAGCATTTT; CDR3: CASSIGGDQPQHF; D: -; size: -; V: TRBV19; J: TRBJ1-5
DNA: TGTGCCAGCGCGGGGCGGGCCGAGCAGTACTTC; CDR3: CASAGRAEQYF; D: -; size: -; V: TRBV2; J: TRBJ2-7
DNA: TGTGCCAGCAGTGTACAGGGTATTGAGCAGTTCTTC; CDR3: CASSVQGIEQFF; D: -; size: -; V: TRBV6-2/TRBV6-3; J: TRBJ2-1
DNA: TGTGCCAGTGGGTCGGGGGAGACCCAGTACTTC; CDR3: CASGSGETQYF; D: -; size: -; V: TRBV19; J: TRBJ2-5
DNA: TGTGCCATCGCGACCCAGCCCAGTAGCAATCAGCCCCAGCATTTT; CDR3: CAIATQPSSNQPQHF; D: -; size: -; V: TRBV5-8; J: TRBJ1-5
DNA: TGTGCCAGCAGTTTACTGGACAGAGGAAACACCATATATTTT; CDR3: CASSLLDRGNTIYF; D: -; size: few; V: TRBV28; J: TRBJ1-3
DNA: TGTGCCAGCAGAATACAGGGGCGGGAGAATTCACCCCTCCACTTT; CDR3: CASRIQGRENSPLHF; D: TRBD1; size: -; V: TRBV5-4; J: TRBJ1-6
DNA: TGTGCCAGCAGGGGAGTTAACTATGGCTACACCTTC; CDR3: CASRGVNYGYTF; D: -; size: -; V: TRBV9; J: TRBJ1-2
DNA: TGTGCCAGCAGCCCGCGTGGGGGGGACACCATATATTTT; CDR3: CASSPRGGDTIYF; D: -; size: -; V: TRBV9; J: TRBJ1-3
DNA: TGTGCCAGCAGCCAAGGCTTGGGCGTGGAGACCCAGTACTTC; CDR3: CASSQGLGVETQYF; D: -; size: -; V: TRBV3-1/TRBV3-2; J: TRBJ2-5
DNA: TGTGCCAGCAGCCTCCAGGGGGGCCAAGGACAGCCCCAGCATTTT; CDR3: CASSLQGGQGQPQHF; D: TRBD1; size: -; V: TRBV9; J: TRBJ1-5
DNA: TGCGCCAGCAGTCAGGGACAGGGCTACGAGCAGTACTTC; CDR3: CASSQGQGYEQYF; D: TRBD1; size: -; V: TRBV23-1; J: TRBJ2-7
DNA: TGTGCCAGCAGCCAAGATACGAGAGGAGAGGAGACCCAGTACTTC; CDR3: CASSQDTRGEETQYF; D: -; size: -; V: TRBV4-2; J: TRBJ2-5
DNA: TGTGCCAGCAGCACTCCAGGCAGGGAGGCTGGCTACACCTTC; CDR3: CASSTPGREAGYTF; D: -; size: -; V: TRBV7-2; J: TRBJ1-2
DNA: TGTGCCAGCAGCTTGACAGGTGAAGCTTTCTTT; CDR3: CASSLTGEAFF; D: -; size: -; V: TRBV5-4; J: TRBJ1-1
DNA: TGTGCCAGCAGGGGAGGACAGGGAGTGAGTGGGGCCAACGTCCTGACTTTC; CDR3: CASRGGQGVSGANVLTF; D: TRBD1; size: -; V: TRBV25-1; J: TRBJ2-6
DNA: TGCGCCAGCAGCCCAGGGGGGCCAATAGGGTCGGATGGCTACACCTTC; CDR3: CASSPGGPIGSDGYTF; D: TRBD1; size: once; V: TRBV4-3; J: TRBJ1-2
DNA: TGTGCCAGCAGCCCAGGAGGACGCCGTTACTCACCCCTCCACTTT; CDR3: CASSPGGRRYSPLHF; D: -; size: -; V: TRBV5-8; J: TRBJ1-6
DNA: TGTGCCAGCAGCCCGGGATCCCGCTCAGATACGCAGTATTTT; CDR3: CASSPGSRSDTQYF; D: -; size: -; V: TRBV4-2; J: TRBJ2-3